The entry below gives a single TCR beta chain sequence along with its context. These data come from a study of Ad26.COV2.S vaccination and SARS-CoV-2 variants. Noted treatment: 15 to 20 received Ad26.COV2.S at low or high dose, single or two shots; several received placebo; per-sample allocation not given. Collection of the samples took place on day 63 after the first injection of vaccine or placebo. Trimming removed 5 bases from V and 2 bases from J; junction bases left unmatched: 4. This CDR3 contains 14 residues. Germline values: CDR1 PRHDT, CDR2 FYEKMQ (reference sequence). Assay used: immunoSEQ multiplex PCR; TCRdb lists only in-frame clones, some missing. The repertoire holds fewer than 800,000 clones, with more than 70% as singletons.

The material sequenced was peripheral blood, taken in a trial of Ad26.COV2.S vaccine versus placebo. The J gene is TRBJ2-7, the V gene TRBV13, with 9 bases lining up with TRBD2. This TCR came from a person aged 18-60 years who received the Ad26.COV2.S COVID-19 vaccine or a placebo. The DNA of the CDR3 is TGTGCCAGCAGCCGGACTAGCGTTGCCTACGAGCAGTACTTC. This sequence encodes CASSRTSVAYEQYF. The variable domain in full, completed from reference TRBV13 and TRBJ2-7, reads AAGVIQSPRHLIKEKRETATLKCYPIPRHDTVYWYQQGPGQDPQFLISFYEKMQSDKGSIPDRFSAQQFSDYHSELNMSSLELGDSALYFCASSRTSVAYEQYFGPGTRLTVT.